The rows below give T cell receptor beta chains drawn from one sample of a study of shared clonotypes between healthy human individuals. The protocol was immunoSEQ multiplex PCR, while the TCRdb copy is restricted to in-frame clones and leaves out a portion. The data show roughly 410,000 clones, just over 95% seen once. The sequenced sample consisted of memory CD8+ T cells sorted from blood. The receptors stem from a man younger than 45 in good health. The CDR3 runs from the conserved cysteine through the conserved F or W. Only some rows state a clone size, as once, few, many or a class for expanded clones.

j_call,v_call,clone_size,cdr3_aa
TRBJ2-6,TRBV2,.,CASSEAGQVPFSGANVLTF
TRBJ1-2,TRBV28,.,CASTGQGDYGYTF
TRBJ1-5,TRBV5-4,.,CASSLGGASNQPQHF
TRBJ2-1,TRBV4-2,once,CASSQAGGSSYNEQFF
TRBJ2-3,TRBV5-1,.,CASSFSQGRTDTQYF
TRBJ1-4,TRBV5-4,.,CASSLAGAGGIGEKLFF
TRBJ2-7,TRBV7-7,.,CASSPRGRGQPSYEQYF
TRBJ1-1,TRBV7-2,.,CASSSGMNTEAFF
TRBJ2-7,TRBV18,.,CASSPGTEPYEQYF
TRBJ2-1,TRBV19,.,CASSGQGVLHNEQFF
TRBJ2-7,TRBV29-1,.,CSVVFQGAEAGGPTEQYF
TRBJ2-3,TRBV11-3,.,CASSRGGSGTGMGQYF
TRBJ2-1,TRBV7-2,.,CASSAAGTLYNEQFF
TRBJ2-7,TRBV6-5,.,CASSYLREGVEQYF
TRBJ2-7,TRBV19,.,CASSSAGGTSYEQYF
TRBJ2-1,TRBV9,.,CASSVGGPSYNEQFF
TRBJ2-3,TRBV7-9,.,CASSSFTDTQYF
TRBJ2-4,TRBV2,.,CATGEPSGDKNIQYF
TRBJ2-6,TRBV5-1,.,CASRDRTSGANVLTF
TRBJ2-2,TRBV6-4,.,CASGGRDSGGLNTGELFF
TRBJ2-7,TRBV9,.,CASSVYGPTYEQYF
TRBJ1-2,TRBV20-1,.,CSALTDGYTF
TRBJ1-1,TRBV9,once,CASSSSGGVLAEAFF
TRBJ2-3,TRBV9,.,CASKETSATDTQYF
TRBJ2-6,TRBV4-2,.,CASSLLGASGANVLTF
TRBJ2-1,TRBV2,once,CASLGLAFHNEQFF
TRBJ1-5,TRBV30,.,CAWSVRGYSNQPQHF
TRBJ2-4,TRBV15,.,CATSRDGPGQAKGAKNIQYF